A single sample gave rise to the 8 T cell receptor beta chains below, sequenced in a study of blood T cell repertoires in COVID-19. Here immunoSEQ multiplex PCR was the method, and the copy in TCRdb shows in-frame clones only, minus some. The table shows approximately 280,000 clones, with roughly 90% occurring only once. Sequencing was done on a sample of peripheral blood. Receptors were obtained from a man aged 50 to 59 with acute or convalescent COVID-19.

CDR3 DNA sequence: TGTGCCAGCAGTCCCGGGACTAGCGATTCCAGCACAGATACGCAGTATTTT. Translated, it gives CASSPGTSDSSTDTQYF. The chain links TRBV6-6 to TRBJ2-3; TRBD2 agrees at 10 bases. V was pared by 5 bases and J by 0 bases, with 8 bases of the junction left unmatched. The CDR3 is 17 residues long. Germline V lookup: CDR1 MNHNY, CDR2 SVGAGI (reference sequence).

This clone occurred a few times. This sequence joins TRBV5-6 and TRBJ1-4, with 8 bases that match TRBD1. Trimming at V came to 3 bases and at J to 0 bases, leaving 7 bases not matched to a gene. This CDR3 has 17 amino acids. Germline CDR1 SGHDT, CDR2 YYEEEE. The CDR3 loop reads CASSSGQETATNEKLFF. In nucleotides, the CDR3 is TGTGCCAGCAGCTCGGGACAGGAGACTGCAACTAATGAAAAACTGTTTTTT.

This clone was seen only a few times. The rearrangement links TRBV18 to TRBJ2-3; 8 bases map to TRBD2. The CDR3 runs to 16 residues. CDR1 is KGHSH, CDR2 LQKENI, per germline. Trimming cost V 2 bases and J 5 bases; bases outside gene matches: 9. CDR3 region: CASSPSGGRKVDTQYF. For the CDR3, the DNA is TGTGCCAGCTCACCATCGGGGGGGCGCAAAGTAGATACGCAGTATTTT.

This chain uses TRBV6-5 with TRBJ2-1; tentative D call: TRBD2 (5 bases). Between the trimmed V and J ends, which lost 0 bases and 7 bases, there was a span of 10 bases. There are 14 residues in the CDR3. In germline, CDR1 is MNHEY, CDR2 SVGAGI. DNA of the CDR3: TGTGCCAGCAGTTACTCGGCTAGCCCAAATGAGCAGTTCTTC. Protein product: CASSYSASPNEQFF.

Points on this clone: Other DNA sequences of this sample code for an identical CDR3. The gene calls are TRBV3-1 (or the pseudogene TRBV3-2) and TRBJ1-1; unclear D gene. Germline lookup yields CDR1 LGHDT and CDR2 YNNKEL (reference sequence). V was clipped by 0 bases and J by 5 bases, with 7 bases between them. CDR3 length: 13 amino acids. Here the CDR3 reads CASSQDRGTEAFF. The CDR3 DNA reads TGTGCCAGCAGCCAAGATCGAGGTACTGAAGCTTTCTTT.

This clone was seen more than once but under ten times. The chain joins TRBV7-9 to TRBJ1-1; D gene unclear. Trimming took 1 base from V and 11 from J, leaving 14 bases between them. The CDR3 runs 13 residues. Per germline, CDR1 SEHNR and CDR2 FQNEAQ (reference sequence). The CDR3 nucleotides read TGTGCCAGCAGCTTAGTTTCGGGGATTACGGCTTTCTTT. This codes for CASSLVSGITAFF.

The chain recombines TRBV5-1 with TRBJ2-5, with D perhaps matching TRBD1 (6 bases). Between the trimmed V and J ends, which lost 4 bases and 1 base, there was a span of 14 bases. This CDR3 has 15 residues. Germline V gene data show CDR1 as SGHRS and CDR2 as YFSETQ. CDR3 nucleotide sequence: TGCGCCAGCAGCAGAAGCAGGGGTCCCCAAGAGACCCAGTACTTC. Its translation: CASSRSRGPQETQYF.

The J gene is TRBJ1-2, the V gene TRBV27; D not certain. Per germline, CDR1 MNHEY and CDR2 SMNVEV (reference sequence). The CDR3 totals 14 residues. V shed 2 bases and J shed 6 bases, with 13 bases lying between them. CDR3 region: CASSLLASKDGYTF. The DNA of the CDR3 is TGTGCCAGCAGTTTACTAGCTTCCAAGGATGGCTACACCTTC.